These 14 T cell receptor beta chains were all obtained from the same sample, sequenced in a study of blood T cell repertoires in COVID-19. Sequencing used immunoSEQ multiplex PCR; TCRdb keeps in-frame clones, though not all of them. This table has 300,000 to 450,000 clones, roughly 85% appearing once. Sequenced: peripheral blood. The origin of the receptors is a woman between 18 and 29 years old with acute or convalescent COVID-19.

The chain is built from TRBV2 and TRBJ2-5; TRBD1 is a possible D gene (5 bases). Germline CDR1 is SNHLY and CDR2 is FYNNEI. The V end lost 3 bases, the J end lost 5 bases, and 7 bases lay between the germline ends. This CDR3 has 12 residues. As DNA, the CDR3 is TGTGCCAGCAGTGACAGGGCGGAGACCCAGTACTTC. This codes for CASSDRAETQYF.

The genes are TRBV27 and TRBJ1-5, with D possibly TRBD1 on 6 matching bases. CDR3 size: 14 residues. CDR1 is MNHEY and CDR2 is SMNVEV in the germline V gene (reference sequence). Trimming shortened V by 5 bases and J by 3 bases, and 11 bases separated the two germline ends. CDR3 region: CASSPSGDNQPQHF. The CDR3 nucleotides are TGTGCCAGCAGTCCCTCAGGGGACAATCAGCCCCAGCATTTT.

V is TRBV6-4 and J is TRBJ1-4, with 8 nucleotides matching TRBD1. Germline V gene data show CDR1 as MRHNA and CDR2 as SNTAGT. This CDR3 has 15 amino acids. The J segment lost 7 bases and the V segment lost 6 bases, leaving 10 bases of the junction unmatched. CDR3 DNA: TGTGCCAGCAGCCGGACGAGTACAGGGGGTGAAAAACTGTTTTTT. This codes for CASSRTSTGGEKLFF.

This clone occurred a few times. The chain links TRBV5-1 to TRBJ2-5; 12 nucleotides agree with TRBD1. Germline V CDR1 and CDR2: SGHRS, YFSETQ. This CDR3 has 16 amino acids. V dropped 4 bases and J dropped 2; count of bases not matched to a gene: 6. CDR3 sequence: CASSPGTGGYQETQYF. In DNA form, the CDR3 reads TGCGCCAGCAGCCCTGGGACAGGGGGCTATCAAGAGACCCAGTACTTC.

This clone was found a few times. This chain links TRBV29-1 with TRBJ2-5, with 7 bases that match TRBD2. The length of the CDR3 is 15 residues. The V segment lost 3 bases and the J segment 5 bases; nucleotides outside the gene matches: 12. Germline CDR1 and CDR2: SQVTM and ANQGSEA. The CDR3 protein is CSVDGGKPPWETQYF. DNA of the CDR3: TGCAGCGTTGACGGGGGGAAGCCCCCCTGGGAGACCCAGTACTTC. Looking up the rest from reference TRBV29-1 and TRBJ2-5 gives the full variable domain: SAVISQKPSRDICQRGTSLTIQCQVDSQVTMMFWYRQQPGQSLTLIATANQGSEATYESGFVIDKFPISRPNLTFSTLTVSNMSPEDSSIYLCSVDGGKPPWETQYFGPGTRLLVL.

The chain is built from TRBV19 and TRBJ2-4; perhaps TRBD2 as D (5 bases). Trimming took off 1 base at V and 0 bases at J, with 16 bases between the two ends. The CDR3 loop spans 18 amino acids. Looked up from germline, CDR1 is LNHDA and CDR2 is SQIVND (reference sequence). In nucleotides, the CDR3 is TGTGCCAGTAGTATAGGTTTTCGAGCGGTTATAGCCAAAAACATTCAGTACTTC. Its protein is CASSIGFRAVIAKNIQYF.

This chain connects TRBV15 to TRBJ1-2; TRBD1 is a possible D gene (5 bases). The CDR3 covers 15 residues. Germline-derived CDR1 and CDR2 are LNHNV and YYDKDF (reference sequence). Between the trimmed V and J ends, which lost 0 bases and 2 bases, there was a span of 10 bases. CDR3 DNA: TGTGCCACCAGCAGAGAAACAGGTTCGAACTATGGCTACACCTTC. Translation gives CATSRETGSNYGYTF.

The chain links TRBV6-5 to TRBJ2-7, with 7 positions matching TRBD1. The CDR3 totals 14 residues. V lost 6 bases, J lost 1 base, and 6 bases stayed unmatched. CDR1 MNHEY and CDR2 SVGAGI come from the germline V gene. The CDR3 loop reads CASSRQGKSYEQYF. CDR3 DNA sequence: TGTGCCAGCAGCCGACAGGGAAAATCCTACGAGCAGTACTTC.

The V and J genes are TRBV25-1 and TRBJ2-1; D is possibly TRBD2 (6 bases). Germline V gives CDR1 MGHDK, CDR2 SYGVNS. V gave up 6 bases and J gave up 3 bases, with 9 bases separating them. The CDR3 is 13 residues long. CDR3 amino acids: CASREGLYNEQFF. In DNA form, the CDR3 reads TGTGCCAGCAGGGAGGGGCTCTACAATGAGCAGTTCTTC. Full variable domain (remainder filled in from reference TRBV25-1 and TRBJ2-1): EADIYQTPRYLVIGTGKKITLECSQTMGHDKMYWYQQDPGMELHLIHYSYGVNSTEKGDLSSESTVSRIRTEHFPLTLESARPSHTSQYLCASREGLYNEQFFGPGTRLTVL.

The chain recombines TRBV29-1 with TRBJ1-1; D not certain. V was shortened by 6 bases and J by 5 bases, with 19 bases between the two germline ends. The CDR3 has 14 amino acids. Germline V gene sequence: CDR1 SQVTM, CDR2 ANQGSEA. CDR3 protein: CSVSLPSARTEAFF. CDR3 DNA sequence: TGCAGCGTCTCCCTTCCATCGGCCAGGACTGAAGCTTTCTTT.

The gene calls are TRBV3-1 (or the pseudogene TRBV3-2) and TRBJ1-5; D perhaps matches TRBD1 (5 bases). The CDR3 is 17 residues long. Looked up from germline, CDR1 is LGHDT and CDR2 is YNNKEL (reference sequence). Deletions cut 0 bases from V and 0 bases from J, with 12 bases between. The CDR3 spells CASSQDVGGFSNQPQHF. The CDR3 region has the DNA TGTGCCAGCAGCCAAGATGTGGGGGGTTTTAGCAATCAGCCCCAGCATTTT.

The chain carries TRBV12-5 and TRBJ2-5, with TRBD1 matching 10 bases. V dropped 6 bases and J dropped 5; count of bases not matched to a gene: 9. The CDR3 contains 15 residues. Germline V gene data show CDR1 as LGHNT and CDR2 as FRNRAP. Written as DNA, the CDR3 is TGTGCTAGTGGGGCGGGACAGGGGTTCGTGGAGACCCAGTACTTC. Protein: CASGAGQGFVETQYF.

The gene calls are TRBV6-1 and TRBJ1-5, with D possibly matching TRBD1 (6 bases). Trimming stripped 1 base from V and 5 bases from J, with 9 bases between. The CDR3 runs to 14 residues. Germline V CDR1 and CDR2: MNHNS, SASEGT. The DNA of the CDR3 is TGTGCCAGCAGTGAAGGGGCAGGGGATCAGCCCCAGCATTTT. Its translation: CASSEGAGDQPQHF.

The chain is built from TRBV19 and TRBJ1-6, with D perhaps TRBD1 (5 bases). V shed 7 bases and J shed 4 bases, with 11 bases lying between them. The V gene's germline CDR1 is LNHDA and CDR2 SQIVND (reference sequence). The CDR3 spans 14 residues. Here the CDR3 reads CASTGPLYNSPLHF. CDR3 DNA: TGTGCCAGTACAGGGCCTCTTTATAATTCACCCCTCCACTTT.